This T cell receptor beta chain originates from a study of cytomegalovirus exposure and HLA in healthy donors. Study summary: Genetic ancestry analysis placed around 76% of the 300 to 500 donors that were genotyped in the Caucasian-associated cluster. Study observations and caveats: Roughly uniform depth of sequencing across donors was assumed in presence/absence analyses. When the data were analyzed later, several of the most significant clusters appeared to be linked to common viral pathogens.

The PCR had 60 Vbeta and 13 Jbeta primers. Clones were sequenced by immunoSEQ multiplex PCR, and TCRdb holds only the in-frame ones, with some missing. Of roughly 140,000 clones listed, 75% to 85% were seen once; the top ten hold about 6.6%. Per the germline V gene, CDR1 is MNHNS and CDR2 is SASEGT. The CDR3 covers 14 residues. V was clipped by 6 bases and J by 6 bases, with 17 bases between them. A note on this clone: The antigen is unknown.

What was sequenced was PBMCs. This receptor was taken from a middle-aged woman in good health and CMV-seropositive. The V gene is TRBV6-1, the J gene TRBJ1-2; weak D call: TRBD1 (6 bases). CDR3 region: CASRQNRVLHGYTF. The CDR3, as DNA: TGTGCCAGCAGACAAAACAGGGTTTTACATGGCTACACCTTC.